This T cell receptor beta chain was identified in a study of cytomegalovirus exposure and HLA in healthy donors. Across the study: The approximately 720 first-cohort repertoires and the 95 to 150 validation repertoires shared the same platform, a later analysis reported. Study results and limitations: A few CMV-associated chains were confirmed in vitro to be specific for CMV antigens.

Sequencing was performed with immunoSEQ multiplex PCR; in TCRdb, only in-frame clones are kept and a portion is missing. The data hold about 54,000 clones, with more than 70% observed a single time. V lost 6 bases, J lost 6 bases, and 5 bases stayed unmatched. The CDR3 spans 14 residues. Germline-derived CDR1 and CDR2 are SNHLY and FYNNEI. As regards this clone: Its antigen is undetermined.

This chain uses TRBV2 with TRBJ2-4; 10 bases are shared with TRBD2. The sequenced sample consisted of PBMCs. The sequence was collected from a woman under 30 in good health and CMV-seropositive. DNA of the CDR3: TGTGCCAGCAGCACGAGCGGGGGGGGAAACATTCAGTACTTC. This sequence encodes CASSTSGGGNIQYF.